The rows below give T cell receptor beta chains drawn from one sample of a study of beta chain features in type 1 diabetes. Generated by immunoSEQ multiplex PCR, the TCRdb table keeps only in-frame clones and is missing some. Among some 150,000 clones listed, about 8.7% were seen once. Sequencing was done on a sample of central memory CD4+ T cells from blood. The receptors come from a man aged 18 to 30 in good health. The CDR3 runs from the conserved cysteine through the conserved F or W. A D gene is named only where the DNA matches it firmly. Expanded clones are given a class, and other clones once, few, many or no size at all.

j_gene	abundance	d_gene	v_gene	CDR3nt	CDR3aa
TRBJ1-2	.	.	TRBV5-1	TGCGCCAGCAGCTTCGTAACAGGCCGCAATTATGGCTACACCTTC	CASSFVTGRNYGYTF
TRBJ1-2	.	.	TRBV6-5	TGTGCCAGCAGTTATATTGGCAGATCCTATGGCTACACCTTC	CASSYIGRSYGYTF
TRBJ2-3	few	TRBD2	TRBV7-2	TGTGCCAGCAGCCCGAGGAGCGGGGGGATAGATACGCAGTATTTT	CASSPRSGGIDTQYF
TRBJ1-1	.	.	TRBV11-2	TGTGCCAGCATTCGGAACACTGAAGCTTTCTTT	CASIRNTEAFF
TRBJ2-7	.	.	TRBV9	TGTGCCAGCAATCCCGGGATTTCTGCCCCCTACGAGCAGTACTTC	CASNPGISAPYEQYF
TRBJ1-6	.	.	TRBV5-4	TGTGCCAGCAGACCCGACTTCAATTCACCCCTCCACTTT	CASRPDFNSPLHF
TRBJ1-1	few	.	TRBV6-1	TGTGCCAGCAGCCCTACAGGGATTGGGGACACTGAAGCTTTCTTT	CASSPTGIGDTEAFF
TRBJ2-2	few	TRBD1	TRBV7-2	TGTGCCAGCAGCTTATCGACAGGGGGTCACACCGGGGAGCTGTTTTTT	CASSLSTGGHTGELFF
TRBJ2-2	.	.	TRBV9	TGTGCCAGCAGCGTAGCTTTACCGGTGGGCCTGGGCGCCGGGGAGCTGTTTTTT	CASSVALPVGLGAGELFF
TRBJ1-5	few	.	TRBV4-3	TGCGCCAGCAGCCAAGTTCGGGGTACCGGCAATCAGCCCCAGCATTTT	CASSQVRGTGNQPQHF
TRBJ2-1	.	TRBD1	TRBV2	TGTGCCAGCAAGGAGCAGGGGGTTAGGACGAATGAGCAGTTCTTC	CASKEQGVRTNEQFF
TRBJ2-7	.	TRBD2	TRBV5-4	TGTGCCAGCAGCTTCAGCGGGGGGCCCTCCTACGAGCAGTACTTC	CASSFSGGPSYEQYF
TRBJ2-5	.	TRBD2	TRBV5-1	TGCGCCAGCAGCCCCGCCGGGGGGGATTGGGAGACCCAGTACTTC	CASSPAGGDWETQYF
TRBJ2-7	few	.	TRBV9	TGTGCCAGCAGCGCCCCTTTGGGGGGACCTGACTACGAGCAGTACTTC	CASSAPLGGPDYEQYF
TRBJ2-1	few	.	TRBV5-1	TGCGCCAGCAGCCCCGGGGTCTCCTACAATGAGCAGTTCTTC	CASSPGVSYNEQFF
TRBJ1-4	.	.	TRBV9	TGTGCCAGCAGCGTCAGCACCGGGGGAAATAATGAAAAACTGTTTTTT	CASSVSTGGNNEKLFF
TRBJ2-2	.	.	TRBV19	TGTGCCAGTAACCTCGGACACGTCGGGGAGCTGTTTTTT	CASNLGHVGELFF
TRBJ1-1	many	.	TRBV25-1	TGTGCCAGCTCCAGATTGAACACTGAAGCTTTCTTT	CASSRLNTEAFF
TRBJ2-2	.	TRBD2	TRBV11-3	TGTGCCAGCAGCTTCGGCGGGGGGGCAAACGGGGAGCTGTTTTTT	CASSFGGGANGELFF
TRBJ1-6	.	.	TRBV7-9	TGTGCCAGCAGCTCGATCTACAATTCACCCCTCCACTTT	CASSSIYNSPLHF
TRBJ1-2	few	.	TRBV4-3	TGCGCCAGCAGCCACGACAGGTCTAACTATGGCTACACCTTC	CASSHDRSNYGYTF
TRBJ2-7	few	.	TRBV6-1	TGTGCCAGCGCACGGGACACCCCCTACGAGCAGTACTTC	CASARDTPYEQYF
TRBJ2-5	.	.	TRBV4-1	TGCGCCAGCAGCCAAAAAACCGGTGGAGAGACCCAGTACTTC	CASSQKTGGETQYF
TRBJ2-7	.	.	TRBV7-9	TGTGCCAGCAGCCCCAGACAGTACGAGCAGTACTTC	CASSPRQYEQYF
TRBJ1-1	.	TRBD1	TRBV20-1	TGCAGGGGGACAGCGAACACTGAAGCTTTCTTT	CRGTANTEAFF
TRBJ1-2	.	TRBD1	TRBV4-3	TGCGCCAGCAGCCAAGATCCGGAGGTCGGACAGGTTAACATTTATGGCTACACCTTC	CASSQDPEVGQVNIYGYTF
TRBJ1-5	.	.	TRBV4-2	TGTGCCAGCAGCCAGTCGGGTTTCAATCAGCCCCAGCATTTT	CASSQSGFNQPQHF